This T cell receptor (beta chain) is drawn from a study of blood T cell repertoires in COVID-19. Recovered status applied to Cohort 3 donors who had two consecutive negative PCRs. It also applied to those with clearance or with symptom resolution. Original data processing: Amplification of reference gene primers was used by the study to estimate nucleated cell counts. The method was immunoSEQ multiplex PCR; TCRdb's version includes in-frame clones alone and lacks a portion of them. V, J and clone size derive from that table, while D and trimming were established from the DNA sequence. The sample records approximately 280,000 clones, 70% to 90% being singletons. V was pared by 7 bases and J by 5 bases, with 5 bases of the junction left unmatched. The CDR3 consists of 13 residues.

J is TRBJ1-5 and V is TRBV12-3 or TRBV12-4; 7 bases map to TRBD1. Sequenced sample: PBMCs or T cells enriched from blood (not recorded which). This receptor was identified in a woman aged 40 to 50 who had recovered from COVID-19. The CDR3 DNA is TGTGCCAGCACTGACAGGGTCGATCAGCCCCAGCATTTT. Its protein product is CASTDRVDQPQHF.